Described below is a single T cell receptor beta chain sequence and its context. The data are from a study of blood T cell repertoires in COVID-19. Across the whole study: Italy, Spain and the United States were the sources of the convalescent and acute COVID-19 samples. T cells, B-cell-depleted T cells, or PBMCs supplied cDNA or gDNA.

Authors' analysis steps: By means of reference gene primer amplification, nucleated cell counts were estimated. Sequenced by immunoSEQ multiplex PCR; TCRdb stores in-frame clones only, minus some. V, J and clone size are taken as reported in that table, and D and trimming were inferred from the DNA itself. The sample has 200,000 to 300,000 clones, about four fifths seen once. This clonotype was obtained from a man aged 50-59 years with acute or convalescent COVID-19. The sequenced sample consisted of peripheral blood.

As DNA, the CDR3 is TGTGCCAGCAGAGCTGGACAGGGGGGCTATGGCTACACCTTC. Translating it yields CASRAGQGGYGYTF. The chain couples TRBV6-4 to TRBJ1-2; 10 bases agree with TRBD1. This CDR3 contains 14 residues. After removal of 6 bases from V and 4 bases from J, the junction contained 5 bases not matched to a gene. Germline V gene sequence: CDR1 MRHNA, CDR2 SNTAGT.